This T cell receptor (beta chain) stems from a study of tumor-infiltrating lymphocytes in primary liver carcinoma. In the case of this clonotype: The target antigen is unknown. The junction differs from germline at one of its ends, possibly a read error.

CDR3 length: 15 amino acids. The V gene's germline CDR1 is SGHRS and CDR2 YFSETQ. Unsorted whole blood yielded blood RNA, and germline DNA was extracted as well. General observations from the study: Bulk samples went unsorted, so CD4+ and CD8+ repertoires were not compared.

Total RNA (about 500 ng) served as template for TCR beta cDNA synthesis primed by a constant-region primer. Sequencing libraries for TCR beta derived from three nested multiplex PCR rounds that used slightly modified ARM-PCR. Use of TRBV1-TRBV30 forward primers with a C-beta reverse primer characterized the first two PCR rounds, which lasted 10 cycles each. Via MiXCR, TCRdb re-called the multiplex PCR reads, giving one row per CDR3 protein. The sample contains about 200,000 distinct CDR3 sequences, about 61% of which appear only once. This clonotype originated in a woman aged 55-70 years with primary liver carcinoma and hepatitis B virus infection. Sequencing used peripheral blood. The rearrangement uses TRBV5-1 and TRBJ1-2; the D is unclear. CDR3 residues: CAISPGPTRGYGYTF. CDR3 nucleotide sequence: TGCGCCATCAGCCCTGGCCCGACCCGGGGTTATGGCTACACCTTC. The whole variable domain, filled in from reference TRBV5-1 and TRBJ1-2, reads KAGVTQTPRYLIKTRGQQVTLSCSPISGHRSVSWYQQTPGQGLQFLFEYFSETQRNKGNFPGRFSGRQFSNSRSEMNVSTLELGDSALYLCAISPGPTRGYGYTFGSGTRLTVV.